The present TCR beta chain was sequenced within a study of blood T cells in healthy people across ages. Findings of the study overall: Age brought a roughly linear fall in TCR beta diversity measured per million T cells.

Then a second PCR, running roughly 6 to 11 cycles, was carried out with a sample-barcoded 5' primer and a J-beta primer mix. Via MiXCR, TCRdb re-called the 5' RACE reads, giving one row per CDR3 protein. The table records 700,000 to 800,000 distinct CDR3 sequences, 35% to 45% of them present only once. A word on this clonotype: What it binds is unknown.

Germline-derived CDR1 and CDR2 are MNHEY and SVGEGT. The CDR3 is made up of 13 amino acids. The V and J ends lost 6 bases and 3 bases, in that order; junction bases with no gene match: 3. This clonotype was sampled from a woman between 55 and 75 years old in good health. The rearrangement links TRBV6-2 or TRBV6-3 to TRBJ2-7; TRBD2 aligns across 9 bases. The sequencing sample was made of blood. This CDR3 is CASRRTSDYEQYF. CDR3 in DNA: TGTGCCAGCAGAAGGACTAGCGACTACGAGCAGTACTTC.